Described below is a single T cell receptor (beta chain) sequence and its context. As yet, its antigen is unknown. The CDR3 sequence is 16 residues long. V lost 6 bases to trimming and J lost 3 bases, with 20 bases between them. The germline CDR1 and CDR2 sequences are SGHRS and YFSETQ. Researchers attached unique molecular identifiers to individual cDNA molecules. Each CDR3 protein gets one entry after TCRdb re-called the 5' RACE reads with MiXCR. The table lists roughly 99,000 distinct CDR3 sequences, around 10% of them singletons. This record comes from a study of early T cells in non-severe SARS-CoV-2 infection. Looking at the study overall: Sequencing targeted bulk RNA from unsorted whole blood, leaving chains unpaired.

Study results and caveats: Missing private and CD4 specificities, VDJdb matching favored anti-spike CD8 responses.

The chain has TRBV5-1 and TRBJ2-3, with D possibly TRBD2 on 6 matching bases. Source material: whole blood. The sequence was collected from an adult who was a healthcare worker with PCR-confirmed SARS-CoV-2 infection or an uninfected control (not recorded which). The DNA for the CDR3 is TGCGCCAGCACCCGACTGATCCGGGAGCCTACAGATACGCAGTATTTT. Protein product: CASTRLIREPTDTQYF. The whole variable domain, filled in from reference TRBV5-1 and TRBJ2-3, reads KAGVTQTPRYLIKTRGQQVTLSCSPISGHRSVSWYQQTPGQGLQFLFEYFSETQRNKGNFPGRFSGRQFSNSRSEMNVSTLELGDSALYLCASTRLIREPTDTQYFGPGTRLTVL.